The next 4 T cell receptor beta chains were all read from a single sample in a study of T cell changes during pregnancy in multiple sclerosis (dated by TCRdb to about 2019). The library was generated by the immunoSEQ multiplex PCR assay. TCRdb's version of the immuneACCESS table is confined to in-frame rearrangements and falls short of the full clone set. An unresolved V gene accounts for under half of the shortfall where checked; the remainder is of unknown origin. In this sample the table shows 50,000 to 60,000 clones, roughly 91% of which occur a single time. The ten largest clones take up 0.25% to 0.3% of the sample. The sample here was CD4+ T cells from peripheral blood mononuclear cells, taken in the second trimester of pregnancy. All receptors come from a female donor with multiple sclerosis, enrolled in a pregnancy study.

J is TRBJ2-7 and V is TRBV6-6; 8 bases map to TRBD1. The CDR3 length is 13 residues. The junction had 6 bases not matched to a gene; V was cut back by 6 bases and J by 5 bases. Germline CDR1 reads MNHNY; CDR2 reads SVGAGI (reference sequence). The CDR3 coding sequence is TGTGCCAGCAGGTTAGGACAGGGCCACGAGCAGTACTTC. Protein sequence: CASRLGQGHEQYF.

The chain has TRBV21-1 and TRBJ1-2. TRBV21-1 is classified as a pseudogene. The CDR3 consists of 16 residues. The CDR3: CASSYVLGGGNYGYTF. For the CDR3, the DNA is TGTGCCAGCAGCTACGTCCTGGGAGGCGGCAACTATGGCTACACCTTC.

The chain uses TRBV2 and TRBJ1-2; D remains unclear. The CDR3 spans 12 residues. The V and J ends lost 7 bases and 6 bases respectively, with 12 bases between them. Germline CDR1 and CDR2: SNHLY and FYNNEI. The CDR3 loop is CASIRHPDGYTF. DNA of the CDR3: TGTGCCAGCATTCGACATCCTGATGGCTACACCTTC.

The rearrangement links TRBV5-1 to TRBJ2-6, with no clear D. This CDR3 contains 15 residues. The V gene lost 2 bases and the J gene lost 3 bases, with 9 bases spanning the gap. CDR1 is SGHRS and CDR2 is YFSETQ in the germline V gene. CDR3 in amino acids: CASSLRHGGANVLTF. DNA for the CDR3: TGCGCCAGCAGCTTACGACACGGTGGGGCCAACGTCCTGACTTTC. The whole variable domain, filled in from reference TRBV5-1 and TRBJ2-6, reads KAGVTQTPRYLIKTRGQQVTLSCSPISGHRSVSWYQQTPGQGLQFLFEYFSETQRNKGNFPGRFSGRQFSNSRSEMNVSTLELGDSALYLCASSLRHGGANVLTFGAGSRLTVL.